These 11 T cell receptor beta chains came from one sample sequenced in a study of neoadjuvant anti-PD-1 for oral cavity cancer. Sequencing was performed with immunoSEQ multiplex PCR; in TCRdb, only in-frame clones are kept and a portion is missing. The profile shows 15,000 to 20,000 clones, 55% to 80% of them singletons. The source was PBMCs, collected before nivolumab (anti-PD-1) treatment. Every receptor here comes from a person aged 35-79 years with oral cavity squamous cell carcinoma.

The chain uses TRBV9 and TRBJ2-2; D is perhaps TRBD2 (6 bases). Germline V CDR1 and CDR2: SGDLS, YYNGEE. The germline V and J ends were trimmed by 7 bases and 3 bases, with 7 bases remaining between them. This CDR3 has 12 residues. CDR3 sequence (DNA): TGTGCCAGCGGGAGGCACACCGGGGAGCTGTTTTTT. It codes for CASGRHTGELFF.

The chain is built from TRBV19 and TRBJ1-2, with D perhaps TRBD1 (5 bases). Germline V CDR1 and CDR2: LNHDA, SQIVND (reference sequence). The CDR3 length is 13 residues. Trimming removed 5 bases from V and 7 bases from J, with 14 bases in between. This CDR3 reads CASSPGWTSGYTF. The CDR3 region has the DNA TGTGCCAGTAGTCCCGGATGGACAAGTGGCTACACCTTC. Supplemented by reference TRBV19 and TRBJ1-2, the full variable domain reads DGGITQSPKYLFRKEGQNVTLSCEQNLNHDAMYWYRQDPGQGLRLIYYSQIVNDFQKGDIAEGYSVSREKKESFPLTVTSAQKNPTAFYLCASSPGWTSGYTFGSGTRLTVV.

The V call is TRBV7-8, the J call TRBJ1-3; 12 nucleotides line up with TRBD1. The CDR3 is made up of 20 amino acids. V shed 7 bases, J shed 0 bases, and the junction held 16 bases outside the gene matches. In germline, CDR1 is SGHVS, CDR2 FQNEAQ. CDR3 protein: CASTPVGGGTGGYSGNTIYF. The CDR3 bases are TGTGCCAGCACCCCCGTTGGGGGCGGGACAGGGGGCTACTCTGGAAACACCATATATTTT.

The chain joins TRBV7-2 to TRBJ1-1; TRBD1 matches at 9 bases. This CDR3 comprises 15 residues. Germline values: CDR1 SGHTA, CDR2 FQGNSA. J lost 8 bases, V lost 3 bases, and 10 bases had no gene match. The CDR3 DNA reads as TGTGCCAGCAGCTTGAGATTAGGACAGGGGCCCGAAGCTTTCTTT. Protein product: CASSLRLGQGPEAFF.

This clone has only a few counts. The V and J genes are TRBV30 and TRBJ1-3; maybe TRBD1 (6 bases). There are 13 residues in the CDR3. The germline V and J ends were trimmed by 7 bases and 2 bases, with 12 bases remaining between them. Germline V lookup: CDR1 GTSNPN, CDR2 SVGIG (reference sequence). CDR3 DNA: TGTGCCTCCGACAGGCATGCTGGAAACACCATATATTTT. It is translated as CASDRHAGNTIYF.

Note on this clone: Other DNA sequences in the same sample also yield this CDR3. This sequence joins TRBV7-3 and TRBJ2-1, with D unclear. Trimming cost V 3 bases and J 1 base, with 7 bases left between them. The CDR3 has 14 amino acids. Per the germline V gene, CDR1 is SGHTA and CDR2 is FQGTGA. The DNA for the CDR3 is TGTGCCAGCAGCTTGGGCGGATCCTACAATGAGCAGTTCTTC. This translates into CASSLGGSYNEQFF.

The J gene is TRBJ2-7, the V gene TRBV9, with 10 bases fitting TRBD1. Germline-derived CDR1 and CDR2 are SGDLS and YYNGEE. J gave up 2 bases and V 4 bases, and 6 bases lay outside the gene matches. The CDR3 runs 15 residues. The DNA for the CDR3 is TGTGCCAGCAGCACGGGACAGGGGCCGCCCTACGAGCAGTACTTC. Amino acids: CASSTGQGPPYEQYF.

CDR3 residues: CASSPRDGSWSQYF. DNA for the CDR3: TGTGCCAGCAGCCCTCGGGACGGTTCTTGGTCCCAGTACTTC. The V and J genes are TRBV9 and TRBJ2-5, with D perhaps being TRBD1 or TRBD2 (5 bases each). The V gene lost 4 bases and the J gene lost 9 bases, with 19 bases spanning the gap. The CDR3 has 14 amino acids. Germline CDR1 SGDLS, CDR2 YYNGEE.

CDR3 sequence reads: CAWSPPGQGLSGANVLTF. The CDR3 DNA sequence: TGTGCCTGGAGTCCACCGGGACAGGGCCTCTCTGGGGCCAACGTCCTGACTTTC. V and J are TRBV30 and TRBJ2-6; TRBD1 matches 9 bases. CDR3 size: 18 residues. V gave up 2 bases and J gave up 0 bases; unmatched junction bases: 8. Looked up from germline, CDR1 is GTSNPN and CDR2 is SVGIG (reference sequence).

CDR3 sequence (DNA): TGTGCCAGCAGCCTGGCCCAGGGACTAGCGGGAAGTACCGGGGAGCTGTTTTTT. It codes for CASSLAQGLAGSTGELFF. The V and J genes are TRBV9 and TRBJ2-2, with 13 bases aligning to TRBD2. The CDR3 sequence is 18 residues long. V lost 4 bases and J lost 5; bases outside the gene matches: 11. Looked up from germline, CDR1 is SGDLS and CDR2 is YYNGEE. Filled out from reference TRBV9 and TRBJ2-2, the complete variable domain reads DSGVTQTPKHLITATGQRVTLRCSPRSGDLSVYWYQQSLDQGLQFLIQYYNGEERAKGNILERFSAQQFPDLHSELNLSSLELGDSALYFCASSLAQGLAGSTGELFFGEGSRLTVL.

The rearrangement joins TRBV6-5 to TRBJ1-1; unclear D gene. V lost 2 bases to trimming and J lost 1 base, with 8 bases between them. The V gene's germline CDR1 is MNHEY and CDR2 SVGAGI. This CDR3 has 14 residues. CDR3 loop: CASSYLAANTEAFF. The CDR3 nucleotides read TGTGCCAGCAGTTACCTCGCAGCGAACACTGAAGCTTTCTTT.